This entry lists 32 T cell receptor beta chains sequenced from one sample in a study of cytomegalovirus exposure and HLA in healthy donors. A multiplex PCR was run with 60 Vbeta primers and 13 Jbeta primers. The table came from immunoSEQ multiplex PCR; TCRdb's copy has only in-frame clones and leaves some out. The listing records approximately 70,000 clones. Sequencing input: PBMCs. The origin of the receptors is a female donor in good health and CMV-seropositive.

The CDR3 loop reads CAITAADQPQHF. The CDR3 DNA follows: TGCGCCATCACGGCAGCGGATCAGCCCCAGCATTTT. The chain recombines TRBV10-1 with TRBJ1-5, with unresolved D. CDR1 is WNHNN, CDR2 SYGVQD, per germline (reference sequence). CDR3 length equals 12 residues. The V gene lost 10 bases and the J gene lost 5 bases, with 12 bases spanning the gap.

The chain employs TRBV10-3 and TRBJ2-1, with 8 bases matching TRBD2. Trimming at V came to 6 bases and at J to 6 bases, leaving 7 bases not matched to a gene. This CDR3 is built from 14 residues. The germline V gene has CDR1 ENHRY and CDR2 SYGVKD. The CDR3 DNA follows: TGTGCCATCAGCGGGAGGGCCTTGCTCAATGAGCAGTTCTTC. This gives the protein CAISGRALLNEQFF.

This chain links TRBV2 with TRBJ2-7; a weak D match, TRBD1 (6 bases). The length of the CDR3 is 15 residues. CDR1 is SNHLY, CDR2 FYNNEI, per germline. V was pared by 4 bases and J by 0 bases, with 13 bases between. Here the CDR3 reads CASSVDRSRSYEQYF. The CDR3 region has the DNA TGTGCCAGCAGTGTTGACAGGTCCCGCTCCTACGAGCAGTACTTC.

This CDR3 is CASSLGLADTQYF. In DNA, the CDR3 is TGTGCCAGCAGCTTAGGACTAGCAGATACGCAGTATTTT. The chain uses TRBV7-2 and TRBJ2-3; a weak D match, TRBD2 (6 bases). The germline V and J ends were trimmed by 1 base and 4 bases, with 6 bases remaining between them. The CDR3 runs 13 residues. Per the germline V gene, CDR1 is SGHTA and CDR2 is FQGNSA.

The chain couples TRBV7-2 to TRBJ1-2; a weak D match, TRBD1 (6 bases). The V end lost 5 bases, the J end lost 3 bases, and 10 bases lay between the germline ends. CDR1 is SGHTA, CDR2 FQGNSA, per germline. The CDR3 extends over 13 amino acids. In nucleotides, the CDR3 is TGTGCCAGCAGCCTACAGGGAGACTATGGCTACACCTTC. This translates into CASSLQGDYGYTF.

J is TRBJ1-4 and V is TRBV11-2; the D is unclear. Trimming removed 0 bases from V and 4 bases from J, with 9 bases in between. Germline V gene sequence: CDR1 SGHAT, CDR2 FQNNGV. This CDR3 is 15 amino acids long. CDR3 sequence: CASSLDQAVNEKLFF. The CDR3 DNA reads as TGTGCCAGCAGCTTAGACCAGGCCGTTAATGAAAAACTGTTTTTT.

The rearrangement joins TRBV19 to TRBJ2-1; 9 nucleotides match TRBD2. Germline lookup yields CDR1 LNHDA and CDR2 SQIVND (reference sequence). V lost 0 bases to trimming and J lost 8 bases; unmatched junction nucleotides: 8. This CDR3 is built from 16 residues. CDR3 region: CASSIDLREGGYEQFF. CDR3 coding DNA: TGTGCCAGTAGTATAGATCTGCGGGAGGGAGGCTATGAGCAGTTCTTC.

The genes are TRBV5-1 and TRBJ2-7, with 8 nucleotides matching TRBD1. The CDR3 spans 14 residues. Germline V gene data show CDR1 as SGHRS and CDR2 as YFSETQ. V lost 4 bases to trimming and J lost 6 bases; unmatched junction nucleotides: 9. CDR3 DNA: TGCGCCAGCAGCCATGGACAGGGTGTGGGCGAGCAGTACTTC. This gives the protein CASSHGQGVGEQYF.

The chain joins TRBV23-1 to TRBJ2-7; possibly TRBD2 for D (5 bases). TRBV23-1 is an ORF, and what it does is uncertain. The germline V and J ends were trimmed by 2 bases and 6 bases, with 14 bases remaining between them. CDR3 length equals 14 residues. The CDR3 here is CASSQREGAVEQYF. CDR3 DNA sequence: TGCGCCAGCAGTCAACGCGAGGGTGCAGTCGAGCAGTACTTC.

This sequence joins TRBV19 and TRBJ2-1, with 11 bases fitting TRBD1. The CDR3 is made up of 17 amino acids. Unmatched junction bases numbered 8, after V lost 6 bases and J lost 1 base. Per germline, CDR1 LNHDA and CDR2 SQIVND (reference sequence). The DNA of the CDR3 is TGTGCCAGTAGCCGGACAGGGGGCGAAGTTTCCTACAATGAGCAGTTCTTC. Residues: CASSRTGGEVSYNEQFF.

This chain joins TRBV4-1 and TRBJ1-5; maybe TRBD1 (6 bases). Germline V gives CDR1 MGHRA, CDR2 YSYEKL. The CDR3 spans 19 residues. Trimming took 0 bases from V and 4 from J, leaving 22 bases between them. CDR3 DNA: TGCGCCAGCAGCCAAGACTCGGGGAGGGCGGGGGCCAAAAATCAGCCCCAGCATTTT. Amino acids: CASSQDSGRAGAKNQPQHF.

The chain combines TRBV18 with TRBJ1-1; 12 bases match TRBD1. This CDR3 region has 14 residues. V shed 4 bases and J 5 bases; nucleotides not matched to a gene: 2. Germline V CDR1 and CDR2: KGHSH, LQKENI. CDR3 DNA sequence: TGTGCCAGCTCACTGGGACAGGGGGCGACTGAAGCTTTCTTT. Its protein is CASSLGQGATEAFF.

The chain uses TRBV5-4 and TRBJ2-3, with D unresolved. CDR1 is SGHNT, CDR2 YYREEE, per germline (reference sequence). The V end was cut by 4 bases, the J end by 3 bases, with 6 bases between. This CDR3 region has 12 residues. The CDR3 protein is CASSTTTDTQYF. CDR3 nucleotide sequence: TGTGCCAGCAGCACCACTACAGATACGCAGTATTTT.

This rearrangement joins TRBV29-1 to TRBJ1-1, with 9 bases matching TRBD1. V gave up 6 bases and J gave up 0 bases; unmatched junction bases: 2. There are 13 residues in the CDR3. The germline CDR1 and CDR2 sequences are SQVTM and ANQGSEA. The CDR3, as DNA: TGCAGCGTCCGGACAGGGGTGAACACTGAAGCTTTCTTT. Translating gives CSVRTGVNTEAFF. Variable domain in full (rest from reference TRBV29-1 and TRBJ1-1): SAVISQKPSRDICQRGTSLTIQCQVDSQVTMMFWYRQQPGQSLTLIATANQGSEATYESGFVIDKFPISRPNLTFSTLTVSNMSPEDSSIYLCSVRTGVNTEAFFGQGTRLTVV.

The chain joins TRBV6-5 to TRBJ2-1; a possible D gene is TRBD1 (6 bases). CDR3 length: 14 amino acids. Germline CDR1 MNHEY, CDR2 SVGAGI. Trimming stripped 8 bases from V and 3 bases from J, with 14 bases between. The CDR3 protein is CASSKQGFYNEQFF. CDR3 DNA sequence: TGTGCCAGCTCCAAACAGGGTTTCTACAATGAGCAGTTCTTC.

The rearrangement joins TRBV5-1 to TRBJ1-5, with D perhaps matching TRBD1 (6 bases). Between the trimmed V and J ends, which lost 0 bases and 6 bases, there was a span of 10 bases. Per the germline V gene, CDR1 is SGHRS and CDR2 is YFSETQ. This CDR3 contains 14 residues. The CDR3 nucleotides read TGCGCCAGCAGCTTGGACAGGGCGTCTCAGCCCCAGCATTTT. Encoded protein: CASSLDRASQPQHF. Using reference TRBV5-1 and TRBJ1-5 for the parts outside the CDR3, the full variable domain is KAGVTQTPRYLIKTRGQQVTLSCSPISGHRSVSWYQQTPGQGLQFLFEYFSETQRNKGNFPGRFSGRQFSNSRSEMNVSTLELGDSALYLCASSLDRASQPQHFGDGTRLSIL.

This chain joins TRBV5-4 and TRBJ2-1; 8 positions agree with TRBD2. The CDR3 runs 15 residues. The trim removed 1 base at V and 6 bases at J, leaving 6 bases unmatched. From germline, CDR1 is SGHNT and CDR2 YYREEE (reference sequence). In DNA, the CDR3 is TGTGCCAGCAGCTTGTTTAGCGGGGTTGTCAATGAGCAGTTCTTC. Protein product: CASSLFSGVVNEQFF.

The rearrangement uses TRBV4-1 and TRBJ2-7; the match to TRBD2 covers 10 bases. CDR1 is MGHRA and CDR2 is YSYEKL in the germline V gene. The CDR3 loop spans 15 amino acids. V shed 4 bases, J shed 0 bases, and the junction held 3 bases outside the gene matches. The DNA for the CDR3 is TGCGCCAGCAGCCCAGCGGGAGGGCGCTCCTACGAGCAGTACTTC. Its translation: CASSPAGGRSYEQYF.

The chain joins TRBV4-1 to TRBJ1-2; 7 nucleotides match TRBD1. Germline CDR1 is MGHRA and CDR2 is YSYEKL. The V gene end was trimmed by 0 bases and the J gene end by 5 bases; junction bases not matched to a gene: 12. The CDR3 runs 17 residues. The CDR3 DNA sequence: TGCGCCAGCAGCCAAGATCCTACCAGGGGGGCAAGGTATGGCTACACCTTC. Residues: CASSQDPTRGARYGYTF.

The rearrangement uses TRBV28 and TRBJ1-2; tentative D call: TRBD1 (6 bases). The CDR3 covers 18 residues. V shed 6 bases and J shed 0 bases, with 23 bases lying between them. Germline CDR1 and CDR2: MDHEN and SYDVKM. CDR3 protein: CASSHTPRQVPANYGYTF. As DNA, the CDR3 is TGTGCCAGCAGCCATACCCCCCGACAGGTCCCAGCTAACTATGGCTACACCTTC.

The chain is built from TRBV7-9 and TRBJ1-1; D call uncertain. Trimming stripped 3 bases from V and 7 bases from J, with 18 bases between. CDR1 and CDR2 from the germline V gene are SEHNR and FQNEAQ (reference sequence). The length of the CDR3 is 15 residues. The CDR3 DNA is TGTGCCAGCAGCTTCCTAGAAATGGGTGGGTTTGAAGCTTTCTTT. The encoded protein is CASSFLEMGGFEAFF.

CDR3 DNA sequence: TGTGCCAGCAGCAGAGACTCCCTGTTGGTCGAGCAGTACTTC. It is translated as CASSRDSLLVEQYF. The chain joins TRBV5-6 to TRBJ2-7, with unresolved D. This CDR3 contains 14 residues. From germline, CDR1 is SGHDT and CDR2 YYEEEE. Trimming shortened V by 4 bases and J by 6 bases, and 17 bases separated the two germline ends.

The chain is built from TRBV25-1 and TRBJ1-1; no reliable D call. With 2 bases removed from V and 2 bases from J, the gap between germline ends came to 9 bases. Germline V gene sequence: CDR1 MGHDK, CDR2 SYGVNS. The CDR3 is 14 residues long. CDR3 region: CASSEPEINTEAFF. DNA of the CDR3: TGTGCCAGCAGTGAACCGGAGATAAACACTGAAGCTTTCTTT.

The chain is built from TRBV7-2 and TRBJ2-7; the match to TRBD2 covers 7 bases. CDR1 and CDR2 (germline): SGHTA, FQGNSA. The ends lost 1 base at V and 3 bases at J; junction bases unmatched: 3. The length of the CDR3 is 14 residues. The CDR3 DNA reads TGTGCCAGCAGCTTAGTGGGAGGGTTCTACGAGCAGTACTTC. Protein product: CASSLVGGFYEQYF.

V usage is TRBV9 and J usage is TRBJ1-2; 12 bases align to TRBD1. This CDR3 region has 16 residues. Trimming removed 0 bases from V and 7 bases from J; junction bases left unmatched: 7. Per the germline V gene, CDR1 is SGDLS and CDR2 is YYNGEE. CDR3 residues: CASSVVEGTGGFGYTF. In DNA, the CDR3 is TGTGCCAGCAGCGTAGTAGAAGGGACAGGGGGCTTTGGCTACACCTTC.

The genes are TRBV4-3 and TRBJ1-1; the D gene is possibly TRBD1 (5 bases). The CDR3 totals 15 residues. The germline V and J ends were trimmed by 1 base and 11 bases, with 20 bases remaining between them. Germline V gene data show CDR1 as LGHNA and CDR2 as YSLEER. Here the CDR3 DNA reads TGCGCCAGCAGCCAAGGACAGTACCGCGATGGTGGCGCTTTCTTT. It is translated as CASSQGQYRDGGAFF.

The chain employs TRBV9 and TRBJ1-1; TRBD1 aligns across 8 bases. Germline CDR1 and CDR2: SGDLS and YYNGEE. The CDR3 consists of 15 residues. V dropped 4 bases and J dropped 1; count of bases not matched to a gene: 6. The DNA for the CDR3 is TGTGCCAGCAGCCCGAGACAGGGGAGGAACACTGAAGCTTTCTTT. Protein sequence: CASSPRQGRNTEAFF.

The chain is built from TRBV11-3 and TRBJ1-2, with TRBD1 matching 7 bases. Germline V lookup: CDR1 SGHNT, CDR2 YENEEA. The CDR3 covers 14 residues. V trimming: 5 bases; J trimming: 4 bases; junction bases outside the gene matches: 7. The CDR3 protein is CASSPTDRPYGYTF. The CDR3 nucleotides are TGTGCCAGCAGCCCAACGGACAGGCCCTATGGCTACACCTTC.

V and J are TRBV7-9 and TRBJ2-3; D is perhaps TRBD2 (6 bases). Germline V lookup: CDR1 SEHNR, CDR2 FQNEAQ (reference sequence). V lost 2 bases, J lost 0 bases, and 9 bases lay in between. The CDR3 totals 15 residues. CDR3 nucleotide sequence: TGTGCCAGCAGCTTAATGGGGACTAGCACAGATACGCAGTATTTT. This codes for CASSLMGTSTDTQYF.

CDR3 loop: CASSYRREQYF. As DNA, the CDR3 is TGTGCCAGCAGTTACAGGCGGGAGCAGTATTTT. The rearrangement links TRBV6-5 to TRBJ2-3; tentatively, D is TRBD2 (6 bases). This CDR3 has 11 residues. Trimming stripped 2 bases from V and 11 bases from J, with 8 bases between. Germline lookup yields CDR1 MNHEY and CDR2 SVGAGI.

The chain recombines TRBV6-5 with TRBJ2-7; 10 nucleotides align to TRBD1. The junction had 8 bases not matched to a gene; V was cut back by 5 bases and J by 7 bases. The V gene's germline CDR1 is MNHEY and CDR2 SVGAGI. The CDR3 is made up of 14 amino acids. The CDR3 reads CASSTGTGAREQYF. The CDR3 bases are TGTGCCAGCAGTACGGGGACAGGGGCTAGGGAGCAGTACTTC.

The CDR3 region is CASSPGRGQPQHF. CDR3 DNA sequence: TGCGCCAGCAGCCCAGGGAGGGGTCAGCCCCAGCATTTT. The rearrangement joins TRBV10-2 to TRBJ1-5, with D possibly TRBD1 on 5 matching bases. This CDR3 has 13 residues. Germline-derived CDR1 and CDR2 are WSHSY and SAAADI. Deletions cut 6 bases from V and 6 bases from J, with 12 bases between.